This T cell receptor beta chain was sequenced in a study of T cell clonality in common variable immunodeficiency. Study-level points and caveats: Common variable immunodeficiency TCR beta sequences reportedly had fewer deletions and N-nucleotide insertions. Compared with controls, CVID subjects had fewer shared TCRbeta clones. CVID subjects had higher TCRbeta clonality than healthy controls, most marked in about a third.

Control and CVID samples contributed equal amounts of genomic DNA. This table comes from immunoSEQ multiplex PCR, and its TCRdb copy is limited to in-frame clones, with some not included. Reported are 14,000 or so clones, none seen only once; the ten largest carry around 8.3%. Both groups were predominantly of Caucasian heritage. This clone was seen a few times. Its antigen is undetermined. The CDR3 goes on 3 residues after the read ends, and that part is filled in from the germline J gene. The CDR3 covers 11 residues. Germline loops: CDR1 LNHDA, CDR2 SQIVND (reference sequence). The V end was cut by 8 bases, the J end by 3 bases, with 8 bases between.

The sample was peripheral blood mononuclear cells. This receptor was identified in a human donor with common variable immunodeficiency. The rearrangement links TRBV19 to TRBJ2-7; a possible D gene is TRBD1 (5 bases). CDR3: CASGHGYEQYF. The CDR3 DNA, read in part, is TGTGCCAGTGGACATGGCTACGAG.